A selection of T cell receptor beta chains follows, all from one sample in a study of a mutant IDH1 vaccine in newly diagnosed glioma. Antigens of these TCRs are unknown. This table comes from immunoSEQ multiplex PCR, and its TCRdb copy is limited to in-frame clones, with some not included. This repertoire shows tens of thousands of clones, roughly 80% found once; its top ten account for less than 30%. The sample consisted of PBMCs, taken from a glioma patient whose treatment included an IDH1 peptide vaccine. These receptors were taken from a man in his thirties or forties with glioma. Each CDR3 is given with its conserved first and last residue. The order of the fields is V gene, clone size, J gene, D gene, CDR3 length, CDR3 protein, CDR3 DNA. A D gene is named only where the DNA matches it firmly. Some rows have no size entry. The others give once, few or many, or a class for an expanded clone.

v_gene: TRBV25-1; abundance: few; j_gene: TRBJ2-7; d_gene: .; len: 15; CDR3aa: CASSEYPEAGYGQYF; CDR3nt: TGTGCCAGCAGTGAATACCCGGAAGCAGGCTACGGGCAGTACTTC
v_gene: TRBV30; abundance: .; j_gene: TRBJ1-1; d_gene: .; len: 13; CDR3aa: CAWNRVRGTEAFF; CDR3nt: TGTGCCTGGAATCGAGTTCGAGGCACTGAAGCTTTCTTT
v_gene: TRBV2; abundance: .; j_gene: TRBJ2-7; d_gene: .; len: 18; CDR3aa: CASSAGGDRDRVTHEQYF; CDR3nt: TGTGCCAGCAGTGCCGGGGGGGACCGGGACAGGGTTACCCACGAGCAGTACTTC
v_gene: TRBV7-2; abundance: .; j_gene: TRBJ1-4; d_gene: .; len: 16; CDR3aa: CASSLHQAGGDEKLFF; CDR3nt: TGTGCCAGCAGCTTACATCAGGCAGGTGGGGATGAAAAACTGTTTTTT
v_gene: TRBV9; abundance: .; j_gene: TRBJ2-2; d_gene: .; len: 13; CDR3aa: CASSALSTGELFF; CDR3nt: TGTGCCAGCAGCGCTCTAAGCACCGGGGAGCTGTTTTTT
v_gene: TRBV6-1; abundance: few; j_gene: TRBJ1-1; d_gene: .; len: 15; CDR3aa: CASTHGGQINTEAFF; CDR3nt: TGTGCCTCCACCCATGGGGGGCAGATAAACACTGAAGCTTTCTTT
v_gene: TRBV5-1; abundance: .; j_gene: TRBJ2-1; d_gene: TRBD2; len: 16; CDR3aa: CASSLEKGLAGDEQFF; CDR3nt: TGCGCCAGCAGCTTGGAAAAGGGACTAGCGGGAGATGAGCAGTTCTTC
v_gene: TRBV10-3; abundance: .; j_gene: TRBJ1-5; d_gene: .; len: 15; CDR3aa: CAISESRGSHQPQHF; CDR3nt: TGTGCCATCAGTGAGTCGCGAGGGTCCCATCAGCCCCAGCATTTT
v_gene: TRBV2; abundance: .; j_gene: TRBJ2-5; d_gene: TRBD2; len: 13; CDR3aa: CASSDLTSATQYF; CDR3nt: TGTGCCAGCAGTGATCTGACTAGCGCAACCCAGTACTTC
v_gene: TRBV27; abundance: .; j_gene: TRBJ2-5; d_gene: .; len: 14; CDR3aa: CASMPGPNQETQYF; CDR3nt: TGTGCCAGCATGCCGGGGCCGAACCAAGAGACCCAGTACTTC
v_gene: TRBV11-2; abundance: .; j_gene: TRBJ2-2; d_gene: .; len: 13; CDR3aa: CASSLGGTGELFF; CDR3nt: TGTGCCAGCAGCTTAGGCGGTACCGGGGAGCTGTTTTTT
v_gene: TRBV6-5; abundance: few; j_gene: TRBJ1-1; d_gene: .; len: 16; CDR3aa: CASSYSVRSLNTEAFF; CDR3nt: TGTGCCAGCAGTTACAGCGTCAGGAGCCTGAACACTGAAGCTTTCTTT
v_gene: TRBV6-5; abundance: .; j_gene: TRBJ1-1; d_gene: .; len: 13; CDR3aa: CASSYSTDTEAFF; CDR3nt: TGTGCCAGCAGTTACTCGACAGACACTGAAGCTTTCTTT
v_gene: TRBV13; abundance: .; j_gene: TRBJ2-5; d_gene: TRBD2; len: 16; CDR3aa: CASSSTSGGYQETQYF; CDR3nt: TGTGCCAGCAGTTCAACTAGCGGGGGCTACCAAGAGACCCAGTACTTC
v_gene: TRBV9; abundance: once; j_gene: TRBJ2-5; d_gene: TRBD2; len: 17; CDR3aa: CASSSGTSGRLVETQYF; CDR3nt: TGTGCCAGCAGCTCCGGGACTAGCGGGAGATTGGTAGAGACCCAGTACTTC
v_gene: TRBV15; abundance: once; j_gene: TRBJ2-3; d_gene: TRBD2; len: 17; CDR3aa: CATSTLGLAGSTDTQYF; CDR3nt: TGTGCCACCAGCACCCTGGGACTAGCGGGGAGCACAGATACGCAGTATTTT
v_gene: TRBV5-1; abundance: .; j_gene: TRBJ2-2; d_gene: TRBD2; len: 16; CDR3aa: CASSPEASGNTGELFF; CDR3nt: TGCGCCAGCAGCCCGGAGGCTAGCGGGAACACCGGGGAGCTGTTTTTT
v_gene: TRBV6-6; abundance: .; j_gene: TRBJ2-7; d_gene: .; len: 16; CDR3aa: CASSYSKKFTAYEQYF; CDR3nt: TGTGCCAGCAGTTACTCGAAGAAGTTTACAGCCTACGAGCAGTACTTC
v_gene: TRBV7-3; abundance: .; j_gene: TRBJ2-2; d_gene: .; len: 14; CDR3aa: CASSLTWGTGELFF; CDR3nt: TGTGCCAGCAGCTTAACTTGGGGCACCGGGGAGCTGTTTTTT
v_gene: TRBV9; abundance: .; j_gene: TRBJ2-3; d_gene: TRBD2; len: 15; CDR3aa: CASSVSGGASDTQYF; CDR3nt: TGTGCCAGCAGCGTTAGCGGGGGGGCCTCCGATACGCAGTATTTT
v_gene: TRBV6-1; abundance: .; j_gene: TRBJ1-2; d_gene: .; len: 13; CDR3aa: CASIKTGQYGYTF; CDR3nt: TGTGCCAGCATCAAAACAGGGCAATATGGCTACACCTTC
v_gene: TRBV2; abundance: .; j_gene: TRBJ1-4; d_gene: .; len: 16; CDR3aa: CASSGDSGFANEKLFF; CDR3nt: TGTGCCAGCAGTGGAGACAGTGGATTCGCTAATGAAAAACTGTTTTTT
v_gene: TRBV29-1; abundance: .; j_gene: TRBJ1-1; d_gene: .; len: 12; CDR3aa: CSVEGRVTEAFF; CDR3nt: TGCAGCGTTGAAGGCAGGGTGACTGAAGCTTTCTTT
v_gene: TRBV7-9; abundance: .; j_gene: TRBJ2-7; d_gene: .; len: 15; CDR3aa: CASSLVGSKAYEQYF; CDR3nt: TGTGCCAGCAGCTTGGTCGGGAGTAAAGCCTACGAGCAGTACTTC
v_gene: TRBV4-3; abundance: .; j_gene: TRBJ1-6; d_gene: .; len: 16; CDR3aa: CASSQERSSYNSPLHF; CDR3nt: TGCGCCAGCAGCCAAGAACGGAGCTCCTATAATTCACCCCTCCACTTT
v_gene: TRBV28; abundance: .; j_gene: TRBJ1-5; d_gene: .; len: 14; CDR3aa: CASNTGSGNQPQHF; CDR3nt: TGTGCCAGCAACACAGGGTCCGGCAATCAGCCCCAGCATTTT
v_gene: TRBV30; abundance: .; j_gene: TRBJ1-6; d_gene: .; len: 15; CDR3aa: CAWQTGPRGNSPLHF; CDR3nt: TGTGCCTGGCAAACGGGACCCCGGGGAAATTCACCCCTCCACTTT
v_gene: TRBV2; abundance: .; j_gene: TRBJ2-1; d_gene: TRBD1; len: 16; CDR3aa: CASRPPGQGLGNEQFF; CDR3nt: TGTGCCAGCAGGCCCCCCGGACAGGGGTTGGGAAATGAGCAGTTCTTC
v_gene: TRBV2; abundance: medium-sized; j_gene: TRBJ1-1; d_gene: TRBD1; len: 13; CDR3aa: CASIRDRATEAFF; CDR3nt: TGTGCCAGCATTAGAGACAGGGCCACTGAAGCTTTCTTT
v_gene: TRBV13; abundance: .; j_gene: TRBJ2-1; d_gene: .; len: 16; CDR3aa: CASSPRTVDSYNEQFF; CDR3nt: TGTGCCAGCAGCCCTCGGACGGTTGACTCCTACAATGAGCAGTTCTTC
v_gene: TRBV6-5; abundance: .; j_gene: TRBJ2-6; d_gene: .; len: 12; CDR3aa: CASRTGANVLTF; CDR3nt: TGTGCCAGCAGAACTGGGGCCAACGTCCTGACTTTC
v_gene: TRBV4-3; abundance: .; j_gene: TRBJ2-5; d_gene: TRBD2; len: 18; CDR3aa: CASSQDWTSGGEVETQYF; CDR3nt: TGCGCCAGCAGCCAAGATTGGACTAGCGGGGGAGAGGTAGAGACCCAGTACTTC
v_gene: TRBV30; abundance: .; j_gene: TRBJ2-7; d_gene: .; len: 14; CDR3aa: CASHGAGSSYEQYF; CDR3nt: TGTGCCTCGCACGGAGCCGGGTCCTCCTACGAGCAGTACTTC
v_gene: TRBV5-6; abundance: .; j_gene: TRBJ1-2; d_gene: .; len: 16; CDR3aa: CASSFRQSPDFYGYTF; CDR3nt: TGTGCCAGCAGCTTTCGACAGTCTCCGGACTTCTATGGCTACACCTTC
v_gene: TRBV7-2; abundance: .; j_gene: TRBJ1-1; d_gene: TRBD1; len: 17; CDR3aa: CASSLEGSRGWDTEAFF; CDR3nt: TGTGCCAGCAGCTTAGAGGGGAGCAGGGGGTGGGACACTGAAGCTTTCTTT
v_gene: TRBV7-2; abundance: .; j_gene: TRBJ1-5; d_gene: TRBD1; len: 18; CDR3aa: CASSLSGQGVYSNQPQHF; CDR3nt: TGTGCCAGCAGCTTGTCGGGCCAGGGGGTATATAGCAATCAGCCCCAGCATTTT
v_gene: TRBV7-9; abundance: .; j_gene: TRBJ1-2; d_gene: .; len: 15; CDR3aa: CASSIGAGSNYGYTF; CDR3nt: TGTGCCAGCAGCATAGGGGCGGGTAGCAACTATGGCTACACCTTC
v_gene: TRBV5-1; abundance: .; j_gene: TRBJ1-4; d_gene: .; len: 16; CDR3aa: CASSLEPGATNEKLFF; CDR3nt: TGCGCCAGCAGCTTGGAACCGGGGGCAACTAATGAAAAACTGTTTTTT
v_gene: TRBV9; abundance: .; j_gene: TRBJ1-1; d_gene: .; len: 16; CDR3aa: CASSAWGERTTTEAFF; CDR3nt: TGTGCCAGCAGCGCGTGGGGGGAGAGAACGACTACTGAAGCTTTCTTT
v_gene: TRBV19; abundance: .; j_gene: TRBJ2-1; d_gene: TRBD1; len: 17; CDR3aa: CASSIGGTGGLYNEQFF; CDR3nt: TGTGCCAGTAGTATAGGGGGGACAGGGGGACTTTACAATGAGCAGTTCTTC
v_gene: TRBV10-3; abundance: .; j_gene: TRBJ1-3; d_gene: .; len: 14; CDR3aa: CAISESTPGNTIYF; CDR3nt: TGTGCCATCAGTGAGTCGACCCCTGGAAACACCATATATTTT
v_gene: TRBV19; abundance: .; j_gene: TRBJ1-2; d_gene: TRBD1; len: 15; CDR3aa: CASKQRDRELYGYTF; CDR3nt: TGTGCCAGTAAGCAGAGGGACAGGGAATTGTATGGCTACACCTTC
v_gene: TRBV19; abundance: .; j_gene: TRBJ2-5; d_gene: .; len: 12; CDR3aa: CASGRPQETQYF; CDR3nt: TGTGCCTCGGGCAGGCCACAAGAGACCCAGTACTTC
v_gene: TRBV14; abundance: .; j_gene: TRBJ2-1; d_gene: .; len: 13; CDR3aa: CASSPLHYGEQFF; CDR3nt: TGTGCCAGCAGCCCCCTGCACTACGGTGAGCAGTTCTTC
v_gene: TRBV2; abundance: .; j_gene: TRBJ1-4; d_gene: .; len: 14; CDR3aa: CASSPLTTNEKLFF; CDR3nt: TGTGCCAGCAGCCCTTTAACAACTAATGAAAAACTGTTTTTT
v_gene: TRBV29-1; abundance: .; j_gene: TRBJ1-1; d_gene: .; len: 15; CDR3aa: CSARDGRSLNTEAFF; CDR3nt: TGCAGCGCCCGGGACGGGAGATCTTTGAACACTGAAGCTTTCTTT
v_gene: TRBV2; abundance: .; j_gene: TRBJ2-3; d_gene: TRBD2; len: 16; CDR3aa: CASSDGASGTADTQYF; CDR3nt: TGTGCCAGCAGTGACGGGGCCAGCGGGACGGCAGATACGCAGTATTTT
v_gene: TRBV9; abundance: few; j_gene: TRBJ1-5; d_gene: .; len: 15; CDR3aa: CASSVDGASNQPQHF; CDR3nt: TGTGCCAGCAGCGTAGATGGGGCTAGCAATCAGCCCCAGCATTTT